Presented here are 17 T cell receptor beta chains from one specimen sequenced in a study of T-cell reconstitution after alpha-beta-depleted transplantation in children. TCRbeta library construction was performed incorporating unique molecular identifiers. TCRdb redid the calling of the PCR reads with MiXCR, one entry per CDR3 protein. Among fewer than 750,000 distinct CDR3 sequences listed, more than 20% were seen once. The material was PBMCs, obtained before TCRalphabeta/CD19-depleted stem cell transplant. The receptors were gathered from a boy under two years old with Wiskott-Aldrich syndrome, due to receive a stem cell transplant.

This clonotype was recorded a few times. J is TRBJ1-4 and V is TRBV4-2; D is undetermined. Germline assignment: CDR1 LGHNA and CDR2 YNFKEQ. The V end lost 3 bases, the J end lost 8 bases, and 7 bases lay between the germline ends. The CDR3 contains 12 residues. The CDR3 nucleotides read TGTGCCAGCAGCCAGGACCAGGAAAAACTGTTTTTT. Translating it yields CASSQDQEKLFF.

This clonotype has a handful of counts. The CDR3 loop reads CSVAGGGGSSYNEQFF. The DNA of the CDR3 is TGCAGCGTTGCTGGTGGGGGGGGGAGCTCCTACAATGAGCAGTTCTTC. This chain links TRBV29-1 with TRBJ2-1; 7 bases agree with TRBD2. The CDR3 extends over 16 amino acids. V was pared by 4 bases and J by 0 bases, with 9 bases of the junction left unmatched. Looked up from germline, CDR1 is SQVTM and CDR2 is ANQGSEA.

The rearrangement joins TRBV6-5 to TRBJ1-1; 8 bases line up with TRBD1. Germline V gene sequence: CDR1 MNHEY, CDR2 SVGAGI. With V trimmed by 2 bases and J by 4 bases, 3 bases remained unmatched. The CDR3 has 14 amino acids. The CDR3: CASSYQGAPTEAFF. The CDR3 DNA is TGTGCCAGCAGTTACCAGGGGGCGCCCACTGAAGCTTTCTTT.

This clonotype was seen a handful of times. The chain links TRBV14 to TRBJ2-7; no clear D gene. The V end lost 1 base, the J end lost 4 bases, and 17 bases lay between the germline ends. This CDR3 comprises 16 residues. Germline V gene sequence: CDR1 SGHDN, CDR2 FVKESK. This CDR3 reads CASSQGLDTRTYEQYF. In nucleotides, the CDR3 is TGTGCCAGCAGCCAAGGACTTGACACTCGAACTTACGAGCAGTACTTC.

As DNA, the CDR3 is TGCAGTGCAAAGGACAGGGGGTTGAATACGCAGTATTTT. As protein: CSAKDRGLNTQYF. J is TRBJ2-3 and V is TRBV20-1; TRBD1 aligns across 10 bases. CDR1 is DFQATT, CDR2 SNEGSKA, per germline (reference sequence). The CDR3 length is 13 residues. The V and J ends lost 6 bases and 7 bases, in that order; junction bases with no gene match: 7.

This clonotype occurred a few times. V is TRBV5-1 and J is TRBJ2-3; 11 bases match TRBD2. The germline gives CDR1 SGHRS, CDR2 YFSETQ. The trim removed 3 bases at V and 0 bases at J, leaving 3 bases unmatched. The CDR3 loop spans 16 amino acids. The CDR3 DNA reads TGCGCCAGCAGCTGGGGACTAGCGGAAAGCACAGATACGCAGTATTTT. Residues: CASSWGLAESTDTQYF.

The chain is built from TRBV4-2 and TRBJ1-2; D gene uncertain. Germline CDR1 reads LGHNA; CDR2 reads YNFKEQ. CDR3 size: 15 residues. The V gene lost 3 bases and the J gene lost 0 bases, with 11 bases spanning the gap. DNA of the CDR3: TGTGCCAGCAGCCATGCCGGCCAGACTAACTATGGCTACACCTTC. As protein: CASSHAGQTNYGYTF.

This chain links TRBV24-1 with TRBJ2-7; no reliable D call. The CDR3 contains 14 residues. CDR1 is KGHDR and CDR2 is SFDVKD in the germline V gene. The V and J ends lost 3 bases and 2 bases respectively, with 10 bases between them. The CDR3 sequence is CATSDPDGTYEQYF. The CDR3 DNA sequence: TGTGCCACCAGTGATCCCGACGGAACCTACGAGCAGTACTTC.

The gene calls are TRBV6-1 and TRBJ1-2; D remains ambiguous. This CDR3 has 14 residues. CDR1 and CDR2 (germline): MNHNS, SASEGT. V lost 7 bases and J 8 bases, leaving 20 bases between the germline ends. The CDR3 here is CASIKRGTSGGYTF. The CDR3 coding sequence is TGTGCCAGCATAAAACGGGGAACAAGCGGAGGCTACACCTTC.

The J gene is TRBJ2-1, the V gene TRBV5-1; D is possibly TRBD2 (5 bases). The CDR3 sequence is 17 residues long. V gave up 3 bases and J gave up 2 bases, with 18 bases separating them. From germline, CDR1 is SGHRS and CDR2 YFSETQ. The CDR3 region is CASSSRDLKITYNEQFF. CDR3 bases: TGCGCCAGCAGCTCCCGGGATCTAAAGATTACCTACAATGAGCAGTTCTTC. Full variable domain (missing parts from reference TRBV5-1 and TRBJ2-1): KAGVTQTPRYLIKTRGQQVTLSCSPISGHRSVSWYQQTPGQGLQFLFEYFSETQRNKGNFPGRFSGRQFSNSRSEMNVSTLELGDSALYLCASSSRDLKITYNEQFFGPGTRLTVL.

The V and J genes are TRBV12-3 or TRBV12-4 and TRBJ2-4, with 9 bases matching TRBD2. This CDR3 region has 17 residues. J was trimmed by 7 bases and V by 5 bases; bases with no gene match: 15. The CDR3: CASSLSGTSHVVNIQYF. The CDR3 coding sequence is TGTGCCAGCAGTCTCTCCGGGACTAGCCACGTCGTGAACATTCAGTACTTC.

This chain connects TRBV11-3 to TRBJ2-2; TRBD2 is a possible D gene (5 bases). The CDR3 contains 13 residues. Germline lookup yields CDR1 SGHNT and CDR2 YENEEA. Trimming removed 5 bases from V and 4 bases from J, with 8 bases in between. CDR3 in amino acids: CASSPDSTGELFF. CDR3 in DNA: TGTGCCAGCAGCCCGGACTCCACCGGGGAGCTGTTTTTT.

The gene calls are TRBV5-1 and TRBJ2-1; 9 positions match TRBD2. Unmatched junction bases numbered 11, after V lost 4 bases and J lost 6 bases. This CDR3 region has 16 residues. In germline, CDR1 is SGHRS, CDR2 YFSETQ. This chain's CDR3 is CASSPRSGTSLNEQFF. In DNA, the CDR3 is TGCGCCAGCAGCCCCCGCTCCGGGACTAGCCTCAATGAGCAGTTCTTC. The full variable domain, with the rest looked up from reference TRBV5-1 and TRBJ2-1, is KAGVTQTPRYLIKTRGQQVTLSCSPISGHRSVSWYQQTPGQGLQFLFEYFSETQRNKGNFPGRFSGRQFSNSRSEMNVSTLELGDSALYLCASSPRSGTSLNEQFFGPGTRLTVL.

The CDR3 nucleotides are TGCGCCAGCAGCGAGACTAGTCACACAGATACGCAGTATTTT. It encodes CASSETSHTDTQYF. This rearrangement joins TRBV5-1 to TRBJ2-3; the D gene is possibly TRBD2 (6 bases). Between the trimmed V and J ends, which lost 4 bases and 2 bases, there was a span of 11 bases. Germline V CDR1 and CDR2: SGHRS, YFSETQ. The CDR3 totals 14 residues.

The CDR3 loop reads CASSLSVTGARDTQYF. DNA of the CDR3: TGTGCCAGCAGCTTGTCGGTAACGGGGGCAAGGGATACGCAGTATTTT. The rearrangement uses TRBV5-5 and TRBJ2-3; the D gene could be TRBD1 or TRBD2 (6 bases each). V dropped 1 base and J dropped 6 bases, with 18 bases sitting between them. CDR1 and CDR2 from the germline V gene are SGHKS and YYEKEE (reference sequence). This CDR3 comprises 16 residues.

The chain couples TRBV5-1 to TRBJ2-7; 11 nucleotides agree with TRBD2. V lost 0 bases and J lost 1; bases outside the gene matches: 12. Germline CDR1 reads SGHRS; CDR2 reads YFSETQ. The CDR3 runs 19 residues. The CDR3 coding sequence is TGCGCCAGCAGCTTGGCTCTAGCGGGAGGATCGCGGAGGTCCTACGAGCAGTACTTC. Protein sequence: CASSLALAGGSRRSYEQYF.

The chain couples TRBV27 to TRBJ2-4, with TRBD1 matching over 10 bases. Looked up from germline, CDR1 is MNHEY and CDR2 is SMNVEV (reference sequence). The CDR3 has 18 residues. V was pared by 2 bases and J by 0 bases, with 7 bases of the junction left unmatched. In DNA, the CDR3 is TGTGCCAGCAGTTTAAAGGGACAGGGGCCCCTAGCCAAAAACATTCAGTACTTC. Residues: CASSLKGQGPLAKNIQYF.